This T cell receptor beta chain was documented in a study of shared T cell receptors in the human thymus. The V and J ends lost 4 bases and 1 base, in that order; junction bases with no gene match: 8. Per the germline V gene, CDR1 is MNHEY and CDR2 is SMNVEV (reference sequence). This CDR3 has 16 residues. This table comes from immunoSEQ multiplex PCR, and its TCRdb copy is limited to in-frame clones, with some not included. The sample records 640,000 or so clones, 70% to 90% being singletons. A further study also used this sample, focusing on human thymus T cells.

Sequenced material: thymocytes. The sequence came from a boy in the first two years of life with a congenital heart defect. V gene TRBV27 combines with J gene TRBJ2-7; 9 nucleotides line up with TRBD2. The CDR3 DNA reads TGTGCCAGCAGTTCAGCTAGCGGGACTCCTTCCTACGAGCAGTACTTC. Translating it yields CASSSASGTPSYEQYF.